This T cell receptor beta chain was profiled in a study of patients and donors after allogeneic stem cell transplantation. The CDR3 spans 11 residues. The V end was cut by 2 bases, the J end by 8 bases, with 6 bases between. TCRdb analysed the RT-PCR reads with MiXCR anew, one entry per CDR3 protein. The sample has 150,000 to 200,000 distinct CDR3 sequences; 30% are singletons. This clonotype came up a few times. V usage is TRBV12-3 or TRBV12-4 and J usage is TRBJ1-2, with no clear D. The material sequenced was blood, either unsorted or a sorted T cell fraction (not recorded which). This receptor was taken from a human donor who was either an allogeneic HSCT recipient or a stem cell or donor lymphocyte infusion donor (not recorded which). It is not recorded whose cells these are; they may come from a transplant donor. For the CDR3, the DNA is TGTGCCAGCAGTTTATCCGGGGGCTACACCTTC. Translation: CASSLSGGYTF.